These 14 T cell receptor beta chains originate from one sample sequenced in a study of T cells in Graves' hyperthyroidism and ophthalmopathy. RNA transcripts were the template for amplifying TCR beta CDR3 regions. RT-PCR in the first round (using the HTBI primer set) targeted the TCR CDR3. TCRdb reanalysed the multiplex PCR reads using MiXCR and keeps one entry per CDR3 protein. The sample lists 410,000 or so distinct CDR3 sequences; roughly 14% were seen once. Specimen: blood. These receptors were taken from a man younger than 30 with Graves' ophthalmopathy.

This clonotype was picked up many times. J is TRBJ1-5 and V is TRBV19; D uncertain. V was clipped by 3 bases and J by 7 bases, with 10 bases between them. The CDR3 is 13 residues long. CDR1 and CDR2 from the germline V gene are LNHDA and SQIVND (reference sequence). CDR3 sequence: CASSIVVGQPQHF. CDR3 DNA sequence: TGTGCCAGTAGTATTGTGGTAGGGCAGCCCCAGCATTTT.

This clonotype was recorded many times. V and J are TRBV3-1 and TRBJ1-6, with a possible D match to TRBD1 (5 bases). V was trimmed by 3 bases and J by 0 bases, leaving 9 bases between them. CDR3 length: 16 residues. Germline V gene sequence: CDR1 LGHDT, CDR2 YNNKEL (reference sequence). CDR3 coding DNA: TGTGCCAGCAGCCAGGGGACGAGCTCCTATAATTCACCCCTCCACTTT. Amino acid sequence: CASSQGTSSYNSPLHF. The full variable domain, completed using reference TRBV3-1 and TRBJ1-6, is DTAVSQTPKYLVTQMGNDKSIKCEQNLGHDTMYWYKQDSKKFLKIMFSYNNKELIINETVPNRFSPKSPDKAHLNLHINSLELGDSAVYFCASSQGTSSYNSPLHFGNGTRLTVT.

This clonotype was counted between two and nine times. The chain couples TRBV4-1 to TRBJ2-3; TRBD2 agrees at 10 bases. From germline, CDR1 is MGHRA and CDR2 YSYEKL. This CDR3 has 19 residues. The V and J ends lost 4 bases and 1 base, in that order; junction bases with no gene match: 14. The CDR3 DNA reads TGCGCCAGCAGCCCCGGAGTTCTAGCGGGGGCCCCTCGCACAGATACGCAGTATTTT. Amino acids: CASSPGVLAGAPRTDTQYF.

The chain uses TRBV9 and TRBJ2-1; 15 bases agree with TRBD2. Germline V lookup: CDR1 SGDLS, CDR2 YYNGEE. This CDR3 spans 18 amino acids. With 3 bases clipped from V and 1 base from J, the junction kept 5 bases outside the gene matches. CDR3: CASSGGTSGRFSYNEQFF. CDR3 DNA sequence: TGTGCCAGCAGCGGGGGGACTAGCGGGAGGTTTTCCTACAATGAGCAGTTCTTC.

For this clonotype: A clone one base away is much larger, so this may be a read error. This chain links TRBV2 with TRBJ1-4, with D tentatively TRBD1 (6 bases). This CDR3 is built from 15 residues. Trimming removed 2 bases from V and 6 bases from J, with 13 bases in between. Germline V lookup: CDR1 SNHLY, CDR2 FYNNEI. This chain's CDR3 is CASSETGGHDEKLFF. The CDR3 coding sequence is TGTGCCAGCAGTGAAACGGGGGGGCATGATGAAAAACTGTTTTTT.

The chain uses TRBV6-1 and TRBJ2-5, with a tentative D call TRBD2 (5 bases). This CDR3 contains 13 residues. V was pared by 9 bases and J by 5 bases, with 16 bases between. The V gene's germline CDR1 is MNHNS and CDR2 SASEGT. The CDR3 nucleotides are TGTGCCAGTCATTTCGGGGTCCGGGAGACCCAGTACTTC. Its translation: CASHFGVRETQYF.

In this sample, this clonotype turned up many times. CDR3 coding DNA: TGTGCCAGCAGTTTGGTTGGCTTGGGGAGCATTCAGTACTTC. It is translated as CASSLVGLGSIQYF. The gene calls are TRBV27 and TRBJ2-4; perhaps TRBD2 as D (5 bases). Germline assignment: CDR1 MNHEY and CDR2 SMNVEV (reference sequence). The length of the CDR3 is 14 residues. The V end lost 3 bases, the J end lost 9 bases, and 15 bases lay between the germline ends.

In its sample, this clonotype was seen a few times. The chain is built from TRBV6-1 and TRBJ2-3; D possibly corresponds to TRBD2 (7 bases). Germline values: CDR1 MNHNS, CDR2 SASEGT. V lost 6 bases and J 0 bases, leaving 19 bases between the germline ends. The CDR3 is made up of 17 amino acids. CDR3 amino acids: CASSGGGGFPSTDTQYF. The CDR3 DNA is TGTGCCAGCAGCGGAGGGGGGGGATTCCCTAGCACAGATACGCAGTATTTT.

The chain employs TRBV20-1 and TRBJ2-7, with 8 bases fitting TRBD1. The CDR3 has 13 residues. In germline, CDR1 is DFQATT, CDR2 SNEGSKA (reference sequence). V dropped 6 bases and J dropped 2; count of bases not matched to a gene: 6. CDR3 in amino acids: CSAPDRETYEQYF. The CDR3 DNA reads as TGCAGTGCCCCGGACAGGGAAACCTACGAGCAGTACTTC.

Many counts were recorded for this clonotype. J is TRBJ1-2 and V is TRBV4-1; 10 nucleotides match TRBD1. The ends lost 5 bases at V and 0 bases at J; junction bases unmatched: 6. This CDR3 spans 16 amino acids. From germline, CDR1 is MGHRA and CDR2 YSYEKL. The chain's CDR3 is CASSKDRGVANYGYTF. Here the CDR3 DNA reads TGCGCCAGCAGCAAGGACAGGGGGGTTGCTAACTATGGCTACACCTTC.

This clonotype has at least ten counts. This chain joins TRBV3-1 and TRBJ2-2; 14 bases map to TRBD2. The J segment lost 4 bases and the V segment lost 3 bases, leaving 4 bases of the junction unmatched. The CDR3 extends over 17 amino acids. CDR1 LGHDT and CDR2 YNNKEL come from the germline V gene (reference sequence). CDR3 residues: CASSQTSGGASTGELFF. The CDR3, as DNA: TGTGCCAGCAGCCAGACTAGCGGGGGGGCGAGCACCGGGGAGCTGTTTTTT.

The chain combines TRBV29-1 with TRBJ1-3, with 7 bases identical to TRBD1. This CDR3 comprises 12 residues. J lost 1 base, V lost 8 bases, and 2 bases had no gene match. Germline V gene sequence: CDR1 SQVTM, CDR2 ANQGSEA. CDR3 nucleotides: TGCAGCATCAGGGGGTCTGGAAACACCATATATTTT. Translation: CSIRGSGNTIYF. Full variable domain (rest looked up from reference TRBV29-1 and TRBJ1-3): SAVISQKPSRDICQRGTSLTIQCQVDSQVTMMFWYRQQPGQSLTLIATANQGSEATYESGFVIDKFPISRPNLTFSTLTVSNMSPEDSSIYLCSIRGSGNTIYFGEGSWLTVV.

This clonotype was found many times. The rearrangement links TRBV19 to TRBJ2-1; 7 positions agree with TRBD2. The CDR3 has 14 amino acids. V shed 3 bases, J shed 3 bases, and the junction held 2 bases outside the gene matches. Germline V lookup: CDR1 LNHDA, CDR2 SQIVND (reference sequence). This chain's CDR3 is CASSIREDYNEQFF. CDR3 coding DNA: TGTGCCAGTAGTATTCGGGAGGACTACAATGAGCAGTTCTTC.

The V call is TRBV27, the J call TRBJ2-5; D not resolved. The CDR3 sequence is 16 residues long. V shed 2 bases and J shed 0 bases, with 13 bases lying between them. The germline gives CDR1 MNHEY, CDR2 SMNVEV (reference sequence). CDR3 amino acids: CASSLPISPDQETQYF. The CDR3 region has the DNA TGTGCCAGCAGTTTACCAATATCCCCAGACCAAGAGACCCAGTACTTC.